The text below deals with one T cell receptor (beta chain). V dropped 0 bases and J dropped 0 bases, with 11 bases sitting between them. This CDR3 region has 16 residues. Germline loops: CDR1 SGHTA, CDR2 FQGNSA. The sample is drawn from a study of T cell changes during pregnancy in multiple sclerosis. Here immunoSEQ multiplex PCR was the method, and the copy in TCRdb shows in-frame clones only, minus some. The table records tens of thousands of clones, more than 75% of them present only once. The chain links TRBV7-2 to TRBJ1-1, with a weak D call TRBD1 (5 bases). The source of this sequence is a female donor with multiple sclerosis, enrolled in a pregnancy study. Here the sequenced sample was CD4+ T cells from peripheral blood mononuclear cells, taken in the first trimester of pregnancy. The CDR3, as DNA: TGTGCCAGCAGCTTAGCCCGTCAGGGCATGAACACTGAAGCTTTCTTT. Translating it yields CASSLARQGMNTEAFF.